This TCR beta chain was captured by sequencing in a study of blood T cell repertoires in COVID-19 (dated by TCRdb to 2020 to 2021). At the level of the whole study: Samples from collaborators originated in the United States, Italy and Spain and spanned both the acute and convalescent phases of COVID-19. A freely available public database, intended as a resource for researchers studying the immune response to SARS-CoV-2, is where the repertoires were released. The material from the prospective study consisted of cDNA or gDNA derived from T cells, B-cell-depleted T cells, or PBMCs. HLA class I and class II types, where available, came from metadata supplied by the sample provider rather than from assay-based typing. Samples came from the ongoing ImmuneRACE study (first 160 participants) plus 1,254 subjects from 6 global collaborators. Sample metadata almost always included a de-identified subject ID, COVID-19 status, age in years and sex. Subjects who had been exposed to COVID-19, were actively infected with it, or had recovered from it provided the deeply sampled blood TCRbeta repertoires that made up the dataset. What the study reported, not specific to this receptor: The amount of clinical and demographic metadata varied by source and participant and was provided uncurated.

About this clone: What antigen it recognizes has not been identified. The input lacks base qualities; no much larger clone sits a single base away.

Each collaborating institution followed its own protocols to collect whole blood in K2EDTA tubes. For TCRbeta analysis, collaborator samples were shipped as frozen whole blood, as isolated PBMCs, or as DNA extracted from either sample type. CDR1 and CDR2, per the germline V gene, are KGHSH and LQKENI. The germline ends are 14 bases apart after V is trimmed by 3 bases and J by 3 bases. The CDR3 contains 15 residues, cysteine and phenylalanine counted. Kept here is only the CDR3 DNA, which spans 45 bases and is read in frame from base 1. TCRbeta CDR3 regions were amplified from genomic DNA by means of the immunoSEQ Assay, a bias-controlled multiplex PCR. Per the original workflow: The number of nucleated cells in each sample was estimated from the amplification of reference gene primers within the assay. To quantify the absolute abundance of each unique TCRbeta CDR3 rearrangement, sequence reads were collapsed and filtered. For each sample, productive Simpson clonality was calculated as the square root of Simpson's diversity index across productive rearrangements. Drawn from immuneACCESS, this table holds only the in-frame rearrangements with V and J called that TCRdb kept. Clones are partly lost; checked studies trace under half to an unresolved V gene and leave the rest unexplained. V and J calls and clone size are those listed in that table; D and trimming were worked out from the DNA. Within this sample are about 71,000 clones, with 90% of them counted one time only. Around 0.77% of the sample goes to the ten largest clones.

The chain uses TRBV18 and TRBJ1-1; TRBD1 is perhaps the D gene, given 6 matching bases. The receptor was derived from a woman aged 80 or older with acute or convalescent COVID-19. The sequenced material came from peripheral blood. This receptor has the CDR3 CASSPQGKLDTEAFF. The DNA sequence is given as TGTGCCAGCTCACCCCAGGGGAAATTGGACACTGAAGCTTTCTTT. Supplemented by the reference TRBV18 and TRBJ1-1 proteins around the CDR3, the complete variable domain is NAGVMQNPRHLVRRRGQEARLRCSPMKGHSHVYWYRQLPEEGLKFMVYLQKENIIDESGMPKERFSAEFPKEGPSILRIQQVVRGDSAAYFCASSPQGKLDTEAFFGQGTRLTVV.